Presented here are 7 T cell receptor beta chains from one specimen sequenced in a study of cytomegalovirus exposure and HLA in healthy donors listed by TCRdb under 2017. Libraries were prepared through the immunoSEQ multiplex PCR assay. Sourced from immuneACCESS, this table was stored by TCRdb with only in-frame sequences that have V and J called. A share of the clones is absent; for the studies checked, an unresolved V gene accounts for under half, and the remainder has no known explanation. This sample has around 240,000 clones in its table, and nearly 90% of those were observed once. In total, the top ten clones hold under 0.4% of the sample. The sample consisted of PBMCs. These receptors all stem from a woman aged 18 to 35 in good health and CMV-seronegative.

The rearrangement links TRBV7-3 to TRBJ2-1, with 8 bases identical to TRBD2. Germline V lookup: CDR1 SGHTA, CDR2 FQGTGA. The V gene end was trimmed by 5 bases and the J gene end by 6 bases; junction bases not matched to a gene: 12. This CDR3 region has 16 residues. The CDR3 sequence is CASSPQAGELLNEQFF. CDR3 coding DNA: TGTGCCAGCAGCCCTCAAGCGGGGGAACTCCTCAATGAGCAGTTCTTC.

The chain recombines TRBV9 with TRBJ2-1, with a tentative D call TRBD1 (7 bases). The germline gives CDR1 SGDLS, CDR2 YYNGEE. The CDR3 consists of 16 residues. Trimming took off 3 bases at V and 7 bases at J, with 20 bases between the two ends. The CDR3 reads CASSEVGGQTRNEQFF. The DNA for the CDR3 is TGTGCCAGCAGCGAAGTGGGGGGACAGACTAGGAATGAGCAGTTCTTC.

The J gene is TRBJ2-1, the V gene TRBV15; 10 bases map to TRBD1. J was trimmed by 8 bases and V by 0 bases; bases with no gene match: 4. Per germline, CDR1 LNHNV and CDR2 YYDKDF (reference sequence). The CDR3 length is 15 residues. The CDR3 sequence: CATSRDLGTGDEQFF. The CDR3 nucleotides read TGTGCCACCAGCAGAGATTTAGGGACAGGGGATGAGCAGTTCTTC.

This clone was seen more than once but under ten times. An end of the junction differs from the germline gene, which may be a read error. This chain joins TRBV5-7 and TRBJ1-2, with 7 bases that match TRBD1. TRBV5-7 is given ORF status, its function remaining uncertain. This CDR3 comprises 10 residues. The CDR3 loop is CASSSGTARF. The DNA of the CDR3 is TGTGCCAGCAGTTCCGGGACAGCACGCTTC.

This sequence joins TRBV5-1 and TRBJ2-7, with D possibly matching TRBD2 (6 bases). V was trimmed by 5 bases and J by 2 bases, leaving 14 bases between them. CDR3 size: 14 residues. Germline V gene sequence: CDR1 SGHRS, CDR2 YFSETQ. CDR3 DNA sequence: TGCGCCAGCAGGGCCGGGAGTATAGCCTACGAGCAGTACTTC. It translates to CASRAGSIAYEQYF.

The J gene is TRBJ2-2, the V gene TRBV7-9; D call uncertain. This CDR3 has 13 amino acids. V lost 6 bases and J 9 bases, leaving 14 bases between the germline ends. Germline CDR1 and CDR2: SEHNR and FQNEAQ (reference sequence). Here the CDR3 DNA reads TGTGCCAGCAGTCCGACTGGAGTCCGGGAGCTGTTTTTT. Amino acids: CASSPTGVRELFF.

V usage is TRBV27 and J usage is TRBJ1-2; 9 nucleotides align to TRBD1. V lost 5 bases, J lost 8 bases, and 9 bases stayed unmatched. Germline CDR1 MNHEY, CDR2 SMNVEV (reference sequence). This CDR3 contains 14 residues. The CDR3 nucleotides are TGTGCCAGCAGTAAACAGGGGGCTGTTACCGGCTACACCTTC. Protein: CASSKQGAVTGYTF.